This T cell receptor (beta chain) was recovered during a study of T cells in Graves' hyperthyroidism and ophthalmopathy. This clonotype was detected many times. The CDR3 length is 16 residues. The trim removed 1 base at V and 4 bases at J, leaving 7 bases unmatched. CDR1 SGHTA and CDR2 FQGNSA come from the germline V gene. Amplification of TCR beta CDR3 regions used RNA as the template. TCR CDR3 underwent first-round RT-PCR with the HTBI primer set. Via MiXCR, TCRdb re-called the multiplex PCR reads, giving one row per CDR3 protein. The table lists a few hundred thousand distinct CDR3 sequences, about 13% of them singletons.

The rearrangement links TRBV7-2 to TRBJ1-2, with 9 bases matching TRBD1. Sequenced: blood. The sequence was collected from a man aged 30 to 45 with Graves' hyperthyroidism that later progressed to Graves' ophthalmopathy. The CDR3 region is CASSLVGTGIIYGYTF. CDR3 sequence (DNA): TGTGCCAGCAGCTTAGTTGGGACAGGGATAATCTATGGCTACACCTTC.